This passage covers 22 T cell receptor beta chains from one sample sequenced in a study of cytomegalovirus exposure and HLA in healthy donors. The PCR employed 60 Vbeta primers together with 13 Jbeta primers. Libraries were prepared by immunoSEQ multiplex PCR; TCRdb keeps only in-frame clonotypes and omits some of them. The data hold about 160,000 clones, with 60% to 80% observed a single time. Sequenced: PBMCs. The source of these receptors is a young man in good health and CMV-seropositive.

This clone was counted a single time. The chain employs TRBV27 and TRBJ1-6; D might be TRBD1 (5 bases). The CDR3 is 15 residues long. From germline, CDR1 is MNHEY and CDR2 SMNVEV (reference sequence). Trimming left V 2 bases short and J 6 bases short, with 11 bases between. DNA for the CDR3: TGTGCCAGCAGTTTACAGGGTCTGGGTAATTCACCCCTCCACTTT. Residues: CASSLQGLGNSPLHF.

J is TRBJ2-7 and V is TRBV6-5; D possibly corresponds to TRBD2 (5 bases). CDR1 is MNHEY, CDR2 SVGAGI, per germline. The CDR3 has 12 residues. Trimming stripped 2 bases from V and 7 bases from J, with 9 bases between. CDR3 sequence: CASSYRGSEQYF. In DNA, the CDR3 is TGTGCCAGCAGTTACAGAGGGAGTGAGCAGTACTTC.

This chain joins TRBV30 and TRBJ2-5; 7 positions agree with TRBD2. The V gene's germline CDR1 is GTSNPN and CDR2 SVGIG (reference sequence). The junction had 5 bases not matched to a gene; V was cut back by 2 bases and J by 5 bases. This CDR3 is built from 13 residues. The CDR3 sequence is CAWSRLASETQYF. The CDR3 coding sequence is TGTGCCTGGAGTCGACTAGCATCGGAGACCCAGTACTTC.

The chain links TRBV27 to TRBJ1-3; 7 bases are shared with TRBD1. Germline CDR1 is MNHEY and CDR2 is SMNVEV (reference sequence). The CDR3 is made up of 14 amino acids. J gave up 6 bases and V 7 bases, and 9 bases lay outside the gene matches. The CDR3 loop is CASTIDRVENTIYF. DNA for the CDR3: TGTGCCAGCACCATCGACAGGGTTGAAAACACCATATATTTT.

The chain joins TRBV25-1 to TRBJ2-7; 10 nucleotides align to TRBD1. Germline lookup yields CDR1 MGHDK and CDR2 SYGVNS. The CDR3 consists of 18 residues. V trimming: 6 bases; J trimming: 0 bases; junction bases outside the gene matches: 14. As DNA, the CDR3 is TGTGCCAGCAGCGGGAAAATCGGGACAGGGGTAAGCTCCTACGAGCAGTACTTC. As protein: CASSGKIGTGVSSYEQYF.

The chain recombines TRBV30 with TRBJ1-5; 7 bases match TRBD1. Germline CDR1 reads GTSNPN; CDR2 reads SVGIG (reference sequence). CDR3 length: 14 amino acids. Trimming took 0 bases from V and 7 from J; bases not matched to a gene: 6. CDR3 sequence: CAWSVLTGEQPQHF. CDR3 coding DNA: TGTGCCTGGAGTGTACTTACAGGGGAACAGCCCCAGCATTTT.

The chain recombines TRBV7-9 with TRBJ2-7; TRBD1 matches 7 bases. J gave up 0 bases and V 5 bases, and 16 bases lay outside the gene matches. The CDR3 has 18 amino acids. Germline V gives CDR1 SEHNR, CDR2 FQNEAQ (reference sequence). In DNA form, the CDR3 reads TGTGCCAGCAGCCCTAGATTCCCGGGACAGTCAAGCTCCTACGAGCAGTACTTC. Its protein product is CASSPRFPGQSSSYEQYF.

A single count supports this clone. V is TRBV9 and J is TRBJ2-5; the match to TRBD2 covers 10 bases. From germline, CDR1 is SGDLS and CDR2 YYNGEE. This CDR3 has 14 residues. The V and J ends lost 1 base and 5 bases, in that order; junction bases with no gene match: 2. CDR3 sequence: CASSVSGGAETQYF. CDR3 nucleotides: TGTGCCAGCAGCGTAAGCGGGGGGGCGGAGACCCAGTACTTC.

This chain joins TRBV4-1 and TRBJ1-4; no clear D. Germline V gives CDR1 MGHRA, CDR2 YSYEKL. The V end was cut by 1 base, the J end by 7 bases, with 10 bases between. CDR3 length: 14 residues. The CDR3 bases are TGCGCCAGCAGCCAAGTTGTAGGAGGTGAAAAACTGTTTTTT. Amino acid sequence: CASSQVVGGEKLFF.

The genes are TRBV29-1 and TRBJ2-2; TRBD1 matches at 8 bases. J gave up 7 bases and V 6 bases, and 4 bases lay outside the gene matches. CDR1 and CDR2 (germline): SQVTM, ANQGSEA. The CDR3 totals 12 residues. The CDR3 sequence: CSVGTGYGELFF. The CDR3 DNA reads TGCAGCGTAGGGACAGGTTACGGGGAGCTGTTTTTT.

The rearrangement uses TRBV15 and TRBJ1-1; no definite D call. The CDR3 length is 14 residues. CDR1 is LNHNV and CDR2 is YYDKDF in the germline V gene (reference sequence). The V gene lost 6 bases and the J gene lost 1 base, with 12 bases spanning the gap. The CDR3 sequence: CATRSGSQNTEAFF. CDR3 sequence (DNA): TGTGCCACCAGGTCGGGGAGCCAGAACACTGAAGCTTTCTTT.

The chain couples TRBV5-1 to TRBJ2-3; D might be TRBD2 (7 bases). CDR3 length equals 17 residues. Trimming removed 4 bases at V and 2 bases at J, with 20 bases between. The V gene's germline CDR1 is SGHRS and CDR2 YFSETQ. The DNA for the CDR3 is TGCGCCAGCAGCGGGGGGACGGCGGGGGCCTCCACAGATACGCAGTATTTT. Encoded protein: CASSGGTAGASTDTQYF.

The V and J genes are TRBV6-5 and TRBJ2-7; a possible D gene is TRBD1 (6 bases). CDR1 MNHEY and CDR2 SVGAGI come from the germline V gene. V was trimmed by 2 bases and J by 7 bases, leaving 21 bases between them. The CDR3 totals 16 residues. The CDR3 DNA follows: TGTGCCAGCAGTTACCCTACCGGGACACCCAAGGGAGAGCAGTACTTC. Its protein is CASSYPTGTPKGEQYF.

This chain joins TRBV4-1 and TRBJ1-1; D is unclear. This CDR3 region has 16 residues. Trimming left V 2 bases short and J 7 bases short, with 20 bases between. Germline V gives CDR1 MGHRA, CDR2 YSYEKL. CDR3 protein: CASSQKMEGLRVEAFF. The CDR3 DNA is TGCGCCAGCAGCCAAAAGATGGAGGGCCTAAGGGTTGAAGCTTTCTTT.

This rearrangement joins TRBV7-2 to TRBJ2-1; unclear D gene. There are 12 residues in the CDR3. Germline V gene data show CDR1 as SGHTA and CDR2 as FQGNSA. V gave up 7 bases and J gave up 2 bases, with 6 bases separating them. The CDR3 nucleotides are TGTGCCAGCAAGGCGGCCTACAATGAGCAGTTCTTC. Translating it yields CASKAAYNEQFF.

The chain carries TRBV29-1 and TRBJ1-2; D may be TRBD1 (5 bases). CDR3 length equals 12 residues. Germline V lookup: CDR1 SQVTM, CDR2 ANQGSEA. Trimming removed 7 bases from V and 7 bases from J, with 16 bases in between. This CDR3 reads CSAHEDKGGYTF. For the CDR3, the DNA is TGCAGCGCCCACGAGGACAAAGGTGGCTACACCTTC.

V gene TRBV4-1 combines with J gene TRBJ2-5, with D possibly being TRBD1 (6 bases). Trimming left V 5 bases short and J 5 bases short, with 12 bases between. CDR3 size: 13 residues. From germline, CDR1 is MGHRA and CDR2 YSYEKL. DNA for the CDR3: TGCGCCAGCAGCAGCCGGGACAAGGAGACCCAGTACTTC. Translated: CASSSRDKETQYF.

There are a few counts of this clone. The V call is TRBV6-4, the J call TRBJ2-7; possibly TRBD1 for D (5 bases). Germline assignment: CDR1 MRHNA and CDR2 SNTAGT. This CDR3 region has 15 residues. Trimming stripped 4 bases from V and 2 bases from J, with 15 bases between. The CDR3 bases are TGTGCCAGCAGTGGAGACAGTGAGACAACCTACGAGCAGTACTTC. Its protein is CASSGDSETTYEQYF.

The genes are TRBV9 and TRBJ1-2; possible D gene TRBD1, 6 bases. This CDR3 spans 13 amino acids. V lost 1 base and J lost 14, with 18 bases in between. Looked up from germline, CDR1 is SGDLS and CDR2 is YYNGEE. CDR3 sequence (DNA): TGTGCCAGCAGCGTAACAGGGTCGTCCGGGGTAACCTTC. It specifies CASSVTGSSGVTF.

The chain carries TRBV25-1 and TRBJ2-7, with D unresolved. The CDR3 totals 10 residues. Germline V lookup: CDR1 MGHDK, CDR2 SYGVNS. Between the trimmed V and J ends, which lost 6 bases and 3 bases, there was a span of 3 bases. This CDR3 reads CASSYYEQYF. The CDR3 DNA reads as TGTGCCAGCAGCTACTACGAGCAGTACTTC.

Concerning this clone: The same CDR3 can be traced to other DNA sequences in this sample. The chain links TRBV18 to TRBJ1-5, with a weak D call TRBD1 (6 bases). V was trimmed by 1 base and J by 0 bases, leaving 7 bases between them. Per germline, CDR1 KGHSH and CDR2 LQKENI. The CDR3 is 15 amino acids. The CDR3 loop is CASSPQQGSNQPQHF. The DNA of the CDR3 is TGTGCCAGCTCACCACAACAGGGTAGCAATCAGCCCCAGCATTTT. The complete variable domain, with remaining parts taken from reference TRBV18 and TRBJ1-5, reads NAGVMQNPRHLVRRRGQEARLRCSPMKGHSHVYWYRQLPEEGLKFMVYLQKENIIDESGMPKERFSAEFPKEGPSILRIQQVVRGDSAAYFCASSPQQGSNQPQHFGDGTRLSIL.

This clone occurred a few times. As DNA, the CDR3 is TGTGCCAGCAGCTTACGGGACTACGAGCAGTACTTC. Translating it yields CASSLRDYEQYF. The chain has TRBV5-6 and TRBJ2-7; possible D gene TRBD2, 5 bases. Germline CDR1 reads SGHDT; CDR2 reads YYEEEE. There are 12 residues in the CDR3. The V and J ends lost 2 bases and 3 bases respectively, with 6 bases between them.